These 21 T cell receptor beta chains were sequenced from one sample in a study of T cells after yellow fever vaccination (dated by TCRdb to between 2018 and 2021). Receptors were amplified or captured by 5' RACE. The listed sequencing device is Illumina NovaSeq 6000. TCRdb reprocessing: public reads trimmed at Q25 with fastp, clones called with MiXCR, in-frame beta chains kept. Rows matching on CDR3 protein sequence are summarized as one entry with the most common DNA and genes. The sample data list 14,000 or so distinct CDR3 sequences, and under 7.5% of these were observed just once. The top ten hold 1.5% to 2% of the sample. The sample's treatment or condition, from its label and the paper: live attenuated yellow fever vaccine strain. The source material was PBMCs, either bulk or a sorted T-cell subset (CD4+, CD8+, memory, or dextramer-sorted; not recorded which), sampled on the day of the yellow fever booster vaccination. The origin of the receptors is a man aged 18 to 29 who received the YFV17D yellow fever vaccine.

This clonotype appeared many times. The chain employs TRBV5-4 and TRBJ2-5, with D perhaps TRBD1 or TRBD2 (5 bases each). There are 13 residues in the CDR3. The germline V and J ends were trimmed by 2 bases and 3 bases, with 8 bases remaining between them. The V gene's germline CDR1 is SGHNT and CDR2 YYREEE (reference sequence). DNA for the CDR3: TGTGCCAGCAGCTTTTGGGGGAAAGAGACCCAGTACTTC. This encodes CASSFWGKETQYF.

This clonotype has a count of ten or more. The chain employs TRBV6-1 and TRBJ2-3, with TRBD2 matching over 8 bases. This CDR3 region has 18 residues. The germline CDR1 and CDR2 sequences are MNHNS and SASEGT. The ends lost 8 bases at V and 0 bases at J; junction bases unmatched: 16. In nucleotides, the CDR3 is TGTGCCAGCCGCTTCTGGGCGGGGGGTAGTTCTAGCACAGATACGCAGTATTTT. Translated, it gives CASRFWAGGSSSTDTQYF.

This clonotype is judged medium-sized. The J gene is TRBJ2-3, the V gene TRBV7-2; D uncertain. The CDR3 is 14 amino acids. Per the germline V gene, CDR1 is SGHTA and CDR2 is FQGNSA. Between the trimmed V and J ends, which lost 5 bases and 3 bases, there was a span of 12 bases. In DNA, the CDR3 is TGTGCCAGCAGCCCTATAGTGGGGACAGATACGCAGTATTTT. It yields the protein CASSPIVGTDTQYF. The full variable domain, its missing parts supplied by reference TRBV7-2 and TRBJ2-3, is GAGVSQSPSNKVTEKGKDVELRCDPISGHTALYWYRQSLGQGLEFLIYFQGNSAPDKSGLPSDRFSAERTGGSVSTLTIQRTQQEDSAVYLCASSPIVGTDTQYFGPGTRLTVL.

This clonotype was counted ten times or more. The chain couples TRBV7-6 to TRBJ1-6; 8 nucleotides agree with TRBD1. Looked up from germline, CDR1 is SGHVS and CDR2 is FNYEAQ. With 1 base clipped from V and 8 bases from J, the junction kept 4 bases outside the gene matches. This CDR3 contains 15 residues. CDR3: CASSLDRDRYSPLHF. CDR3 sequence (DNA): TGTGCCAGCAGCTTAGATAGGGACAGGTATTCACCCCTCCACTTT.

This clonotype has ten or more counts. The chain employs TRBV5-1 and TRBJ2-6, with no clear D. V was clipped by 0 bases and J by 4 bases, with 8 bases between them. The CDR3 sequence is 15 residues long. Per the germline V gene, CDR1 is SGHRS and CDR2 is YFSETQ. The CDR3, as DNA: TGCGCCAGCAGCTTGGATCCGGCCGGGGCCAACGTCCTGACTTTC. It codes for CASSLDPAGANVLTF.

This clonotype is categorized as medium-sized (0.01 to 0.1%). CDR3 sequence reads: CASSPVRGKETQYF. The CDR3 nucleotides read TGCGCCAGCAGCCCAGTTCGCGGGAAAGAGACCCAGTACTTC. The chain couples TRBV5-1 to TRBJ2-5; a weak D match, TRBD2 (6 bases). The germline V gene has CDR1 SGHRS and CDR2 YFSETQ. CDR3 length: 14 residues. With 4 bases removed from V and 3 bases from J, the gap between germline ends came to 13 bases.

This clonotype counts as medium-sized. V gene TRBV20-1 combines with J gene TRBJ1-2; D not certain. Deletions cut 4 bases from V and 3 bases from J, with 0 bases between. Germline V gives CDR1 DFQATT, CDR2 SNEGSKA (reference sequence). CDR3 size: 9 residues. For the CDR3, the DNA is TGCAGTGCTAACTATGGCTACACCTTC. Its protein is CSANYGYTF.

This chain joins TRBV11-3 and TRBJ2-3; D uncertain. CDR3 size: 13 residues. Germline V gene data show CDR1 as SGHNT and CDR2 as YENEEA. The ends were cut back, 5 bases at V and 6 bases at J, with 12 bases in the middle. CDR3 amino acids: CASSRGFWDTQYF. In nucleotides, the CDR3 is TGTGCCAGCAGCCGAGGTTTCTGGGATACGCAGTATTTT.

In its sample, this clonotype was seen many times. This chain uses TRBV7-3 with TRBJ1-1; D remains ambiguous. The CDR3 loop spans 14 amino acids. Germline lookup yields CDR1 SGHTA and CDR2 FQGTGA. Trimming took 3 bases from V and 2 from J, leaving 10 bases between them. The CDR3 sequence: CASSLSAINTEAFF. The CDR3, as DNA: TGTGCCAGCAGCTTGTCCGCTATAAACACTGAAGCTTTCTTT.

This clonotype was found many times. This chain uses TRBV7-2 with TRBJ2-7; D remains ambiguous. Deletions cut 2 bases from V and 0 bases from J, with 2 bases between. The CDR3 runs to 12 residues. Germline-derived CDR1 and CDR2 are SGHTA and FQGNSA. CDR3 protein: CASSLHSYEQYF. The CDR3 DNA sequence: TGTGCCAGCAGCTTACACTCCTACGAGCAGTACTTC.

This clonotype was observed at least ten times. The V and J genes are TRBV2 and TRBJ2-1, with unresolved D. V was trimmed by 8 bases and J by 4 bases, leaving 6 bases between them. The CDR3 contains 11 residues. Germline CDR1 is SNHLY and CDR2 is FYNNEI. The CDR3 region has the DNA TGTGCCAGCGCGAGATACAATGAGCAGTTCTTC. Its protein is CASARYNEQFF. Full variable domain (remainder filled in from reference TRBV2 and TRBJ2-1): EPEVTQTPSHQVTQMGQEVILRCVPISNHLYFYWYRQILGQKVEFLVSFYNNEISEKSEIFDDQFSVERPDGSNFTLKIRSTKLEDSAMYFCASARYNEQFFGPGTRLTVL.

The sample holds many counts of this clonotype. The chain recombines TRBV29-1 with TRBJ1-1; D uncertain. Per germline, CDR1 SQVTM and CDR2 ANQGSEA. This CDR3 is built from 10 residues. V was pared by 8 bases and J by 10 bases, with 14 bases between. This CDR3 is CSISEVRAFF. As DNA, the CDR3 is TGCAGCATTTCGGAAGTCCGAGCTTTCTTT.

This clonotype was recorded at least ten times. The V gene is TRBV5-1, the J gene TRBJ1-2; tentative D call: TRBD1 (5 bases). This CDR3 has 12 residues. The V gene lost 7 bases and the J gene lost 8 bases, with 15 bases spanning the gap. CDR1 SGHRS and CDR2 YFSETQ come from the germline V gene. This chain's CDR3 is CASAGGKGGYTF. The CDR3 nucleotides read TGCGCCAGCGCTGGGGGGAAGGGAGGCTACACCTTC.

This clonotype ranks as medium-sized (0.01 to 0.1%). This chain joins TRBV2 and TRBJ2-3; 8 nucleotides match TRBD1. This CDR3 is 14 amino acids long. Per the germline V gene, CDR1 is SNHLY and CDR2 is FYNNEI. V shed 5 bases, J shed 2 bases, and the junction held 3 bases outside the gene matches. This CDR3 is CASSRDRHTDTQYF. The CDR3 nucleotides read TGTGCCAGCAGTCGGGACAGGCACACAGATACGCAGTATTTT.

This clonotype was detected many times. The chain employs TRBV18 and TRBJ1-1; 7 bases match TRBD1. This CDR3 has 14 residues. Germline trimming cut 4 bases from V and 4 bases from J; bases unmatched to any gene: 6. CDR1 and CDR2 from the germline V gene are KGHSH and LQKENI. The CDR3 loop is CASSLGTALTEAFF. The CDR3 coding sequence is TGTGCCAGCTCACTTGGGACAGCCCTCACTGAAGCTTTCTTT.

This clonotype was recorded many times. The chain couples TRBV18 to TRBJ2-2; 8 positions agree with TRBD1. There are 16 residues in the CDR3. J lost 1 base, V lost 1 base, and 2 bases had no gene match. Germline V gene sequence: CDR1 KGHSH, CDR2 LQKENI. In DNA, the CDR3 is TGTGCCAGCTCACCACGAGGACAGGGGAACACCGGGGAGCTGTTTTTT. Residues: CASSPRGQGNTGELFF.

This clonotype came up many times. The chain uses TRBV3-1 and TRBJ2-3, with a possible D match to TRBD2 (5 bases). Germline CDR1 and CDR2: LGHDT and YNNKEL (reference sequence). The length of the CDR3 is 15 residues. V gave up 2 bases and J gave up 11 bases, with 20 bases separating them. CDR3 DNA sequence: TGTGCCAGCAGCCAACTAGTACGTGGAGGACGAAGGCAGTATTTT. Protein sequence: CASSQLVRGGRRQYF.

This clonotype was seen many times. This chain uses TRBV20-1 with TRBJ2-3; 8 bases match TRBD1. Germline V CDR1 and CDR2: DFQATT, SNEGSKA (reference sequence). With 0 bases clipped from V and 6 bases from J, the junction kept 5 bases outside the gene matches. This CDR3 has 14 amino acids. CDR3 region: CSARDRQGADTQYF. DNA for the CDR3: TGCAGTGCTAGAGATCGGCAGGGGGCCGATACGCAGTATTTT.

This clonotype is termed medium-sized (0.01 to 0.1%). J is TRBJ2-2 and V is TRBV11-2; unclear D gene. Looked up from germline, CDR1 is SGHAT and CDR2 is FQNNGV. There are 14 residues in the CDR3. V was clipped by 1 base and J by 0 bases, with 3 bases between them. The CDR3 reads CASSLATNTGELFF. DNA for the CDR3: TGTGCCAGCAGCTTAGCCACGAACACCGGGGAGCTGTTTTTT.

This clonotype is labeled as medium-sized. The V gene is TRBV5-1, the J gene TRBJ2-7, with D possibly matching TRBD2 (5 bases). Germline V gene sequence: CDR1 SGHRS, CDR2 YFSETQ. V lost 0 bases and J 7 bases, leaving 11 bases between the germline ends. This CDR3 has 13 residues. This CDR3 reads CASSLGPQREQYF. CDR3 nucleotides: TGCGCCAGCAGCTTGGGGCCCCAGCGGGAGCAGTACTTC.

Judged by abundance, this clonotype is medium-sized. The chain recombines TRBV7-2 with TRBJ2-4; D may be TRBD1 (5 bases). Trimming left V 6 bases short and J 3 bases short, with 15 bases between. Germline V gene data show CDR1 as SGHTA and CDR2 as FQGNSA. The CDR3 extends over 15 amino acids. The CDR3 nucleotides read TGTGCCAGCAGTGCTCAAACAGGCTTCAAAAACATTCAGTACTTC. It codes for CASSAQTGFKNIQYF.